The entry that follows covers one TCR beta chain sequence. Its antigen is undetermined. The data originate from a study of shared clonotypes between healthy human individuals. V gave up 3 bases and J gave up 9 bases, with 14 bases separating them. This CDR3 contains 12 residues. The V gene's germline CDR1 is GTSNPN and CDR2 SVGIG (reference sequence). Study-level points and caveats: When naive CD4 clonotypes were compared across a handful of donors, around 5% were shared. Inspection by rarefaction showed sorted-subset sequencing to be incomplete despite large depth.

The protocol was immunoSEQ multiplex PCR, while the TCRdb copy is restricted to in-frame clones and leaves out a portion. The repertoire includes more than 2 million clones, 85% to 95% of them detected once, and 0.1% to 0.15% sits in the top ten. The donor population consisted of healthy HIV-negative adults with no recent acute infections or vaccinations. In the CD4+ fraction, cells were divided into CD45RA+ naive and CD45RA-negative memory subsets. The chain employs TRBV30 and TRBJ2-5, with a tentative D call TRBD1 (6 bases). This receptor was identified in a young man in good health. The sample consisted of naive CD4+ T cells sorted from blood. Regarding subset: CD45RA+ positively selected. CDR3 DNA sequence: TGTGCCTGGAGGGGACCGAACAGGGCCCAGTACTTC. It is translated as CAWRGPNRAQYF.